This T cell receptor beta chain is from a study of blood T cells in healthy people across ages. A few counts support this clonotype. J gave up 5 bases and V 7 bases, and 6 bases lay outside the gene matches. Looked up from germline, CDR1 is SNHLY and CDR2 is FYNNEI. This CDR3 has 14 residues. Then a second PCR, running roughly 7 to 11 cycles, was carried out with a sample-barcoded 5' primer and a J-beta primer mix. TCRdb fed the 5' RACE reads into MiXCR, producing one record per CDR3 protein. This table holds roughly 650,000 distinct CDR3 sequences, approximately 31% found once. The chain couples TRBV2 to TRBJ1-4, with 8 bases lining up with TRBD1. This receptor was obtained from an elderly woman in good health. Sequenced sample: blood. The CDR3 loop is CASNEDRVNEKLFF. The CDR3, as DNA: TGTGCCAGCAATGAGGACAGGGTGAATGAAAAACTGTTTTTT.